The 27 T cell receptor beta chains below come from one sample, sequenced in a study of response to subunit inactivated influenza vaccine. Each CDR3 protein gets one entry after TCRdb re-called the RT-PCR reads with MiXCR. This sample carries 650,000 to 800,000 distinct CDR3 sequences, roughly 13% of them seen once, and the ten largest clones take 6% to 8%. The material was PBMCs from blood, obtained 14 days before vaccination. Source of these receptors: a man in his fifties who received an inactivated influenza vaccine.

This clonotype was picked up a small number of times. The chain recombines TRBV5-1 with TRBJ1-4; D is undetermined. Trimming left V 0 bases short and J 8 bases short, with 8 bases between. Germline V gives CDR1 SGHRS, CDR2 YFSETQ. The CDR3 is 13 residues long. CDR3 protein: CASSLERGEKLFF. In nucleotides, the CDR3 is TGCGCCAGCAGCTTGGAGAGAGGGGAAAAACTGTTTTTT.

The V gene is TRBV5-6, the J gene TRBJ2-7, with D possibly TRBD1 on 6 matching bases. The CDR3 totals 17 residues. The germline CDR1 and CDR2 sequences are SGHDT and YYEEEE. Trimming stripped 2 bases from V and 0 bases from J, with 18 bases between. CDR3 DNA sequence: TGTGCCAGCAGCTTACTCGGGCCGACAGGATACTCCTACGAGCAGTACTTC. Encoded protein: CASSLLGPTGYSYEQYF. The variable domain in full, with the rest retrieved from reference TRBV5-6 and TRBJ2-7, is DAGVTQSPTHLIKTRGQQVTLRCSPKSGHDTVSWYQQALGQGPQFIFQYYEEEERQRGNFPDRFSGHQFPNYSSELNVNALLLGDSALYLCASSLLGPTGYSYEQYFGPGTRLTVT.

This clonotype was seen a few times. The V gene is TRBV11-2, the J gene TRBJ2-4; weak D call: TRBD1 (5 bases). Looked up from germline, CDR1 is SGHAT and CDR2 is FQNNGV. The germline V and J ends were trimmed by 5 bases and 6 bases, with 11 bases remaining between them. CDR3 length: 13 amino acids. For the CDR3, the DNA is TGTGCCAGCAGCCCAGGGATCCTAAACATTCAGTACTTC. It is translated as CASSPGILNIQYF. The variable domain in full, with the rest retrieved from reference TRBV11-2 and TRBJ2-4, is EAGVAQSPRYKIIEKRQSVAFWCNPISGHATLYWYQQILGQGPKLLIQFQNNGVVDDSQLPKDRFSAERLKGVDSTLKIQPAKLEDSAVYLCASSPGILNIQYFGAGTRLSVL.

This clonotype was counted between two and nine times. The chain has TRBV28 and TRBJ2-7; D perhaps matches TRBD1 (6 bases). The CDR3 loop spans 14 amino acids. The V and J ends lost 4 bases and 1 base respectively, with 11 bases between them. Germline CDR1 MDHEN, CDR2 SYDVKM. The CDR3 DNA sequence: TGTGCCAGCAGTTACAAACAGGGTTCCTACGAGCAGTACTTC. Translated: CASSYKQGSYEQYF. Complete variable domain (other parts from reference TRBV28 and TRBJ2-7): DVKVTQSSRYLVKRTGEKVFLECVQDMDHENMFWYRQDPGLGLRLIYFSYDVKMKEKGDIPEGYSVSREKKERFSLILESASTNQTSMYLCASSYKQGSYEQYFGPGTRLTVT.

This chain connects TRBV7-2 to TRBJ1-2, with D possibly TRBD1 on 5 matching bases. The CDR3 loop spans 15 amino acids. The V end lost 5 bases, the J end lost 4 bases, and 17 bases lay between the germline ends. Germline V gene sequence: CDR1 SGHTA, CDR2 FQGNSA. CDR3 DNA sequence: TGTGCCAGCAGCCCGGTCGGGGCAGGGACCTATGGCTACACCTTC. Translating it yields CASSPVGAGTYGYTF.

V gene TRBV18 combines with J gene TRBJ2-3; 14 bases are shared with TRBD2. J lost 6 bases, V lost 3 bases, and 11 bases had no gene match. Germline V CDR1 and CDR2: KGHSH, LQKENI. CDR3 length: 18 amino acids. The CDR3 DNA is TGTGCCAGCTCACCGATTAGACTAGCGGGGGGGCCGTCTGATACGCAGTATTTT. Protein: CASSPIRLAGGPSDTQYF.

This clonotype was observed a handful of times. V usage is TRBV28 and J usage is TRBJ2-7; D might be TRBD1 or TRBD2, each matching 5 bases. Looked up from germline, CDR1 is MDHEN and CDR2 is SYDVKM. Trimming removed 6 bases at V and 3 bases at J, with 15 bases between. The CDR3 has 14 residues. The CDR3 region is CASSSGTVLYEQYF. The CDR3 DNA follows: TGTGCCAGCAGCTCAGGGACGGTACTCTACGAGCAGTACTTC.

In this sample, this clonotype turned up many times. The genes are TRBV20-1 and TRBJ2-5; unclear D gene. The CDR3 consists of 14 residues. The germline gives CDR1 DFQATT, CDR2 SNEGSKA (reference sequence). Trimming stripped 1 base from V and 6 bases from J, with 15 bases between. CDR3 residues: CSARGAIGRQTQYF. As DNA, the CDR3 is TGCAGTGCTAGAGGGGCGATTGGGCGGCAGACCCAGTACTTC.

This clonotype was seen a handful of times. This sequence joins TRBV29-1 and TRBJ1-5; D not resolved. The CDR3 sequence is 13 residues long. Trimming removed 4 bases from V and 4 bases from J, with 11 bases in between. Per germline, CDR1 SQVTM and CDR2 ANQGSEA. The CDR3 is CSVAGGNNQPQHF. The DNA for the CDR3 is TGCAGCGTTGCTGGAGGGAATAATCAGCCCCAGCATTTT. The full variable domain, rest sourced from reference TRBV29-1 and TRBJ1-5, is SAVISQKPSRDICQRGTSLTIQCQVDSQVTMMFWYRQQPGQSLTLIATANQGSEATYESGFVIDKFPISRPNLTFSTLTVSNMSPEDSSIYLCSVAGGNNQPQHFGDGTRLSIL.

This clonotype appeared many times. The chain employs TRBV5-1 and TRBJ2-1; 9 bases are a match to TRBD2. V dropped 4 bases and J dropped 7; count of bases not matched to a gene: 6. This CDR3 has 14 amino acids. Germline values: CDR1 SGHRS, CDR2 YFSETQ. In DNA form, the CDR3 reads TGCGCCAGCAGCGGGAGGACTAGCGTAAATGAGCAGTTCTTC. Translated: CASSGRTSVNEQFF.

In this sample, this clonotype turned up many times. The chain is built from TRBV9 and TRBJ2-7, with 7 bases that match TRBD1. Germline V gene lookup returns CDR1 SGDLS and CDR2 YYNGEE. The V gene end was trimmed by 7 bases and the J gene end by 0 bases; junction bases not matched to a gene: 4. The CDR3 has 13 residues. The CDR3 here is CASGPGGSYEQYF. CDR3 bases: TGTGCCAGCGGCCCAGGGGGCTCCTACGAGCAGTACTTC.

This clonotype was counted between two and nine times. The V and J genes are TRBV7-9 and TRBJ2-1, with a weak D call TRBD2 (5 bases). Germline V CDR1 and CDR2: SEHNR, FQNEAQ (reference sequence). V was trimmed by 6 bases and J by 3 bases, leaving 18 bases between them. The CDR3 consists of 16 residues. The DNA of the CDR3 is TGTGCCAGCAGTCCAAAATTGGGAGTCAACTACAATGAGCAGTTCTTC. Its translation: CASSPKLGVNYNEQFF.

This chain joins TRBV7-2 and TRBJ1-1; D might be TRBD1 (6 bases). In germline, CDR1 is SGHTA, CDR2 FQGNSA. Trimming cost V 5 bases and J 1 base, with 14 bases left between them. This CDR3 has 15 residues. The CDR3 DNA reads as TGTGCCAGCAGCAAAAATGGACAGACGAACACTGAAGCTTTCTTT. As protein: CASSKNGQTNTEAFF. Drawing the rest from reference TRBV7-2 and TRBJ1-1, the complete variable domain is GAGVSQSPSNKVTEKGKDVELRCDPISGHTALYWYRQSLGQGLEFLIYFQGNSAPDKSGLPSDRFSAERTGGSVSTLTIQRTQQEDSAVYLCASSKNGQTNTEAFFGQGTRLTVV.

The rearrangement joins TRBV7-2 to TRBJ2-7; a possible D gene is TRBD2 (6 bases). V shed 1 base and J shed 4 bases, with 14 bases lying between them. CDR3 length: 15 residues. Germline V gene lookup returns CDR1 SGHTA and CDR2 FQGNSA. CDR3 nucleotides: TGTGCCAGCAGCTTAGACGTCTTTGGGGGGTACGAGCAGTACTTC. It yields the protein CASSLDVFGGYEQYF.

V is TRBV7-9 and J is TRBJ1-3; no clear D. Per the germline V gene, CDR1 is SEHNR and CDR2 is FQNEAQ (reference sequence). V lost 8 bases, J lost 0 bases, and 8 bases lay in between. This CDR3 is built from 13 residues. CDR3 protein: CASPDGSGNTIYF. CDR3 nucleotide sequence: TGTGCCAGCCCGGACGGCTCTGGAAACACCATATATTTT.

This clonotype was observed a handful of times. The CDR3 region is CASSTHGAGVPDTQYF. DNA of the CDR3: TGTGCCAGCAGCACCCACGGGGCCGGCGTACCAGATACGCAGTATTTT. This chain connects TRBV9 to TRBJ2-3, with D perhaps assigned TRBD1 or TRBD2 (5 bases each). This CDR3 comprises 16 residues. V was cut by 4 bases and J by 4 bases, with 19 bases left in between. Germline-derived CDR1 and CDR2 are SGDLS and YYNGEE.

The genes are TRBV12-3 or TRBV12-4 and TRBJ1-4, with TRBD1 matching 11 bases. J lost 3 bases, V lost 6 bases, and 6 bases had no gene match. CDR3 length: 16 amino acids. CDR3 residues: CASSKGQGASNEKLFF. The CDR3 nucleotides are TGTGCCAGCAGCAAAGGACAGGGGGCGTCTAATGAAAAACTGTTTTTT.

The table lists this clonotype with a few counts. The chain links TRBV5-1 to TRBJ2-7; 14 bases map to TRBD2. Germline V gives CDR1 SGHRS, CDR2 YFSETQ. The V and J ends lost 0 bases and 3 bases, in that order; junction bases with no gene match: 2. The CDR3 sequence is 16 residues long. The CDR3 bases are TGCGCCAGCAGCTTGGTCGGGACTAGCGGGGGCTACGAGCAGTACTTC. Its protein product is CASSLVGTSGGYEQYF.

This clonotype was found a few times. The rearrangement joins TRBV6-4 to TRBJ2-2, with a possible D match to TRBD2 (6 bases). The ends were cut back, 6 bases at V and 6 bases at J, with 11 bases in the middle. This CDR3 spans 13 amino acids. Germline V gene sequence: CDR1 MRHNA, CDR2 SNTAGT. The CDR3 spells CASSPEGPGELFF. The CDR3 nucleotides are TGTGCCAGCAGCCCGGAGGGCCCCGGGGAGCTGTTTTTT.

The chain carries TRBV7-2 and TRBJ1-3; D unresolved. The germline gives CDR1 SGHTA, CDR2 FQGNSA. The CDR3 totals 12 residues. Trimming cost V 7 bases and J 8 bases, with 12 bases left between them. The CDR3 DNA sequence: TGTGCCAGCACCACCTCCCCCGACACCATATATTTT. Encoded protein: CASTTSPDTIYF.

This sequence joins TRBV20-1 and TRBJ2-7; 10 positions match TRBD2. Per germline, CDR1 DFQATT and CDR2 SNEGSKA (reference sequence). The J segment lost 5 bases and the V segment lost 1 base, leaving 2 bases of the junction unmatched. The CDR3 contains 13 residues. As DNA, the CDR3 is TGCAGTGCTAGAGTTCTAGCGGGAGACGAGCAGTACTTC. This sequence encodes CSARVLAGDEQYF.

This clonotype came up a few times. The chain is built from TRBV5-1 and TRBJ2-7, with TRBD1 as a possible D gene (5 bases). Trimming stripped 0 bases from V and 4 bases from J, with 20 bases between. Germline V gives CDR1 SGHRS, CDR2 YFSETQ. The CDR3 is 17 residues long. The CDR3 loop is CASSLDTEGRVGYEQYF. CDR3 coding DNA: TGCGCCAGCAGCTTGGATACAGAAGGCAGGGTAGGGTACGAGCAGTACTTC.

The rearrangement uses TRBV25-1 and TRBJ1-2; weak D call: TRBD1 (5 bases). The germline V and J ends were trimmed by 3 bases and 3 bases, with 11 bases remaining between them. The CDR3 totals 14 residues. CDR1 is MGHDK, CDR2 SYGVNS, per germline. Written as DNA, the CDR3 is TGTGCCAGCAGTGAGGGGGAGGCCTACTATGGCTACACCTTC. This encodes CASSEGEAYYGYTF.

V gene TRBV24-1 combines with J gene TRBJ2-7; 10 nucleotides line up with TRBD2. The ends lost 4 bases at V and 1 base at J; junction bases unmatched: 6. CDR1 is KGHDR, CDR2 SFDVKD, per germline. The CDR3 sequence is 16 residues long. The CDR3, as DNA: TGTGCCACCAGTGAGTCCGGGACTAGCGCTTCCTACGAGCAGTACTTC. This encodes CATSESGTSASYEQYF.

Ten or more counts support this clonotype. The chain is built from TRBV29-1 and TRBJ2-7; 9 bases fit TRBD1. With 0 bases clipped from V and 5 bases from J, the junction kept 8 bases outside the gene matches. This CDR3 spans 15 amino acids. The V gene's germline CDR1 is SQVTM and CDR2 ANQGSEA. In nucleotides, the CDR3 is TGCAGCGTTGAAGATCGCACAGGGGGCCCCAACGAGCAGTACTTC. Its translation is CSVEDRTGGPNEQYF.

This clonotype was seen many times. The V and J genes are TRBV5-1 and TRBJ2-1, with TRBD2 identical over 7 bases. The CDR3 has 16 residues. Looked up from germline, CDR1 is SGHRS and CDR2 is YFSETQ. V dropped 5 bases and J dropped 0; count of bases not matched to a gene: 8. CDR3 coding DNA: TGCGCCAGCAGACGTTCTAGCGGAAGCTCCTACAATGAGCAGTTCTTC. It yields the protein CASRRSSGSSYNEQFF.

In its sample, this clonotype was seen once. This sequence joins TRBV7-9 and TRBJ2-5; 13 nucleotides align to TRBD2. This CDR3 has 16 residues. Germline V lookup: CDR1 SEHNR, CDR2 FQNEAQ (reference sequence). After removal of 4 bases from V and 3 bases from J, the junction contained 5 bases not matched to a gene. The CDR3: CASSSRLAGGKETQYF. The CDR3 DNA reads TGTGCCAGCAGCTCCCGACTAGCGGGGGGAAAAGAGACCCAGTACTTC.